The 28 T cell receptor beta chains below come from one sample, sequenced in a study of control samples from healthy donors and cancer patients (dated by TCRdb to 2018 to 2020). Libraries were made using the immunoSEQ multiplex PCR assay. The clones in this table, taken by TCRdb from immuneACCESS, are in-frame only. Not every clone is retained; where verified, under half of the shortfall comes from an unresolved V gene, and the cause of the rest is unknown. Counted in this sample were tens of thousands of clones; around 87% of them appeared once. The top ten clones comprise around 9.6% of the sample. The source material was PBMCs. Receptors originate from a woman in her sixties with lung cancer.

This clone was detected only once. CDR3: CASRLWGDYGYTF. Written as DNA, the CDR3 is TGTGCCAGCCGCCTATGGGGGGACTATGGCTACACCTTC. The chain has TRBV14 and TRBJ1-2, with TRBD1 as a possible D gene (5 bases). From germline, CDR1 is SGHDN and CDR2 FVKESK. V lost 8 bases to trimming and J lost 3 bases, with 13 bases between them. The CDR3 is made up of 13 amino acids.

V and J are TRBV5-6 and TRBJ2-1; 12 nucleotides line up with TRBD1. The junction had 6 bases not matched to a gene; V was cut back by 1 base and J by 7 bases. The germline V gene encodes CDR1 SGHDT and CDR2 YYEEEE. This CDR3 contains 16 residues. CDR3: CASSLWDRGHLNEQFF. DNA for the CDR3: TGTGCCAGCAGCTTGTGGGACAGGGGGCACCTGAATGAGCAGTTCTTC.

CDR3 coding DNA: TGCGCCAGCAGCTCAGGACAGGGTGGCACAGATACGCAGTATTTT. It translates to CASSSGQGGTDTQYF. The chain uses TRBV5-1 and TRBJ2-3; 8 positions agree with TRBD1. The V segment lost 3 bases and the J segment 1 base; nucleotides outside the gene matches: 4. Germline V gene sequence: CDR1 SGHRS, CDR2 YFSETQ. There are 15 residues in the CDR3.

The chain links TRBV15 to TRBJ1-5; TRBD1 matches 7 bases. Trimming cost V 2 bases and J 5 bases; bases outside gene matches: 6. Per the germline V gene, CDR1 is LNHNV and CDR2 is YYDKDF (reference sequence). This CDR3 is 15 amino acids long. Written as DNA, the CDR3 is TGTGCCACCAGCAGACGGGGGACAGTTTATCAGCCCCAGCATTTT. Translated: CATSRRGTVYQPQHF.

This clone has only one observation. The chain employs TRBV11-3 and TRBJ2-7; 7 bases agree with TRBD1. CDR1 and CDR2 (germline): SGHNT, YENEEA. The CDR3 length is 12 residues. V shed 5 bases and J 6 bases; nucleotides not matched to a gene: 4. CDR3 sequence (DNA): TGTGCCAGCAGCCGTACAGGGGCCGAGCAGTACTTC. Translation gives CASSRTGAEQYF.

The table lists this clone with a few counts. The chain is built from TRBV5-1 and TRBJ2-2; 9 bases are a match to TRBD2. The germline V gene encodes CDR1 SGHRS and CDR2 YFSETQ. V lost 4 bases to trimming and J lost 3 bases; unmatched junction nucleotides: 4. The CDR3 loop spans 15 amino acids. The CDR3 DNA follows: TGCGCCAGCAGCGCGACTAGCGGCCACACCGGGGAGCTGTTTTTT. Protein sequence: CASSATSGHTGELFF.

There are a few counts of this clone. The chain links TRBV10-3 to TRBJ2-7, with TRBD2 matching over 12 bases. V shed 4 bases, J shed 5 bases, and the junction held 3 bases outside the gene matches. The CDR3 is made up of 14 amino acids. CDR1 and CDR2 (germline): ENHRY, SYGVKD. For the CDR3, the DNA is TGTGCCATCAGTGGACTAGCGGGAGCCAACGAGCAGTACTTC. It yields the protein CAISGLAGANEQYF.

This clone was found a few times. The chain is built from TRBV12-3 or TRBV12-4 and TRBJ2-1, with 9 positions matching TRBD2. This CDR3 comprises 13 residues. The junction had 3 bases not matched to a gene; V was cut back by 3 bases and J by 9 bases. The CDR3, as DNA: TGTGCCAGCAGTTTGGGCGGGAGGGGTGAGCAGTTCTTC. The encoded protein is CASSLGGRGEQFF.

The chain has TRBV28 and TRBJ1-1, with D possibly being TRBD1 (6 bases). The CDR3 totals 17 residues. The germline gives CDR1 MDHEN, CDR2 SYDVKM. Trimming left V 7 bases short and J 0 bases short, with 21 bases between. The CDR3 nucleotides are TGTGCCAGCATCACAGTAGGCAGGGGATCGGTGAACACTGAAGCTTTCTTT. Protein: CASITVGRGSVNTEAFF.

The chain is built from TRBV19 and TRBJ2-1; D call uncertain. The germline V and J ends were trimmed by 5 bases and 6 bases, with 8 bases remaining between them. This CDR3 spans 12 amino acids. The germline V gene encodes CDR1 LNHDA and CDR2 SQIVND (reference sequence). The CDR3 nucleotides are TGTGCCAGTAGTTTCGGTTTCAATGAGCAGTTCTTC. This gives the protein CASSFGFNEQFF.

The rearrangement uses TRBV27 and TRBJ2-7; TRBD1 might be the D (5 bases). Germline loops: CDR1 MNHEY, CDR2 SMNVEV (reference sequence). CDR3 length: 15 amino acids. The germline V and J ends were trimmed by 5 bases and 5 bases, with 19 bases remaining between them. CDR3 sequence: CASSLLSSRAHEQYF. The CDR3 nucleotides read TGTGCCAGCAGTCTCCTGTCGAGCAGGGCCCACGAGCAGTACTTC.

The genes are TRBV12-5 and TRBJ2-1, with D perhaps matching TRBD1 (7 bases). V was trimmed by 1 base and J by 10 bases, leaving 11 bases between them. The CDR3 runs to 13 residues. In germline, CDR1 is LGHNT, CDR2 FRNRAP. This CDR3 reads CASGLGQGGEQFF. The DNA for the CDR3 is TGTGCTAGTGGTTTGGGACAGGGAGGCGAGCAGTTCTTC. Full variable domain (outside the CDR3, taken from reference TRBV12-5 and TRBJ2-1): DARVTQTPRHKVTEMGQEVTMRCQPILGHNTVFWYRQTMMQGLELLAYFRNRAPLDDSGMPKDRFSAEMPDATLATLKIQPSEPRDSAVYFCASGLGQGGEQFFGPGTRLTVL.

V gene TRBV12-3 or TRBV12-4 combines with J gene TRBJ1-2; no reliable D call. The CDR3 is made up of 13 amino acids. V lost 6 bases, J lost 4 bases, and 12 bases lay in between. The CDR3 coding sequence is TGTGCCAGCAGGCCCCCTACTACCTATGGCTACACCTTC. Its translation is CASRPPTTYGYTF.

The chain's CDR3 is CASSLVSGQGANEQYF. CDR3 coding DNA: TGCGCCAGCAGCTTGGTATCGGGACAGGGGGCAAACGAGCAGTACTTC. The rearrangement joins TRBV5-1 to TRBJ2-7; 12 bases match TRBD1. The CDR3 sequence is 16 residues long. J lost 5 bases, V lost 0 bases, and 6 bases had no gene match. Germline CDR1 and CDR2: SGHRS and YFSETQ.

This chain connects TRBV21-1 to TRBJ2-2; the table names TRBD1, a call not compared with the DNA. TRBV21-1 corresponds to a pseudogene. The CDR3 is 16 amino acids. The DNA of the CDR3 is TGTGCCAGCAGCAAAGCGCTGGCCAAGAACACCGGGGAGCTGTTTTTT. As protein: CASSKALAKNTGELFF.

The chain uses TRBV3-1 (or the pseudogene TRBV3-2) and TRBJ1-4; D gene ambiguous. The CDR3 spans 13 residues. The V end lost 8 bases, the J end lost 5 bases, and 12 bases lay between the germline ends. Per the germline V gene, CDR1 is LGHDT and CDR2 is YNNKEL (reference sequence). Here the CDR3 reads CASSVAANEKLFF. For the CDR3, the DNA is TGTGCCAGCTCGGTCGCTGCGAATGAAAAACTGTTTTTT.

This clone came up a few times. The J gene is TRBJ2-3, the V gene TRBV4-3, with 7 bases that match TRBD2. The CDR3 is 13 amino acids. V trimming: 3 bases; J trimming: 9 bases; junction bases outside the gene matches: 6. Germline V CDR1 and CDR2: LGHNA, YSLEER. CDR3 in amino acids: CASSQEPGRTQYF. CDR3 coding DNA: TGCGCCAGCAGCCAGGAGCCCGGGAGGACGCAGTATTTT.

This clone was counted only a few times. This chain links TRBV24-1 with TRBJ1-2; 8 positions agree with TRBD1. The ends lost 2 bases at V and 2 bases at J; junction bases unmatched: 6. Per germline, CDR1 KGHDR and CDR2 SFDVKD. This CDR3 is 16 amino acids long. The CDR3 coding sequence is TGTGCCACCAGTGATTACCGACAGGGGCTCAACTATGGCTACACCTTC. Translation gives CATSDYRQGLNYGYTF.

CDR3 protein: CASRGPYEQYF. CDR3 nucleotides: TGTGCCAGCAGGGGCCCCTACGAGCAGTACTTC. This sequence joins TRBV28 and TRBJ2-7; D remains ambiguous. This CDR3 has 11 amino acids. The germline V and J ends were trimmed by 6 bases and 2 bases, with 5 bases remaining between them. The germline V gene encodes CDR1 MDHEN and CDR2 SYDVKM.

J is TRBJ1-2 and V is TRBV18; D call uncertain. Trimming pared 3 bases from V and 5 bases from J, leaving 13 bases between. CDR1 and CDR2 from the germline V gene are KGHSH and LQKENI. The length of the CDR3 is 14 residues. CDR3 sequence: CASSPGPSTYGYTF. In DNA, the CDR3 is TGTGCCAGCTCACCCGGACCGTCGACTTATGGCTACACCTTC.

The V gene is TRBV5-1, the J gene TRBJ1-1, with 7 bases fitting TRBD1. CDR1 is SGHRS and CDR2 is YFSETQ in the germline V gene. The trim removed 3 bases at V and 1 base at J, leaving 9 bases unmatched. The CDR3 loop spans 16 amino acids. The CDR3: CASSWARQGKNTEAFF. DNA for the CDR3: TGCGCCAGCAGCTGGGCCCGACAGGGAAAGAACACTGAAGCTTTCTTT.

The DNA for the CDR3 is TGTGCCAGCAGCCTTAACTTCGGGGGCACCGGGGAGCTGTTTTTT. As protein: CASSLNFGGTGELFF. The V call is TRBV9, the J call TRBJ2-2, with a weak D call TRBD2 (6 bases). V shed 4 bases and J shed 4 bases, with 14 bases lying between them. Germline V gives CDR1 SGDLS, CDR2 YYNGEE. The CDR3 loop spans 15 amino acids.

This chain connects TRBV21-1 to TRBJ2-1; the tabulated D call, TRBD2, remains unverified against the DNA. TRBV21-1 is given as a pseudogene. The CDR3 is 12 amino acids. DNA for the CDR3: TGTGCCAGCAGCAAAGAAGGCGGTGAGCAGTTCTTC. Its protein product is CASSKEGGEQFF.

V is TRBV2 and J is TRBJ2-7, with D unclear. Trimming removed 7 bases at V and 2 bases at J, with 12 bases between. The germline V gene has CDR1 SNHLY and CDR2 FYNNEI. This CDR3 spans 13 amino acids. The CDR3 region has the DNA TGTGCCAGCACCAACCCAAGTGCCTACGAGCAGTACTTC. As protein: CASTNPSAYEQYF.

The CDR3 DNA reads as TGTGCCAGCAGTGAAATGTCGGGACTAGCCTCTTCCTCCTACAATGAGCAGTTCTTC. Residues: CASSEMSGLASSSYNEQFF. The chain joins TRBV6-1 to TRBJ2-1, with 9 nucleotides matching TRBD2. Trimming took 2 bases from V and 0 from J; bases not matched to a gene: 11. The CDR3 loop spans 19 amino acids. Germline V gives CDR1 MNHNS, CDR2 SASEGT.

The rearrangement uses TRBV14 and TRBJ2-7; 14 positions agree with TRBD2. The CDR3 extends over 16 amino acids. CDR1 and CDR2 from the germline V gene are SGHDN and FVKESK. V was pared by 3 bases and J by 2 bases, with 3 bases of the junction left unmatched. The CDR3, as DNA: TGTGCCAGCAGCCAGGGGGGACTAGCGGGAGCCTACGAGCAGTACTTC. This sequence encodes CASSQGGLAGAYEQYF. The whole variable domain, remainder taken from reference TRBV14 and TRBJ2-7, is EAGVTQFPSHSVIEKGQTVTLRCDPISGHDNLYWYRRVMGKEIKFLLHFVKESKQDESGMPNNRFLAERTGGTYSTLKVQPAELEDSGVYFCASSQGGLAGAYEQYFGPGTRLTVT.

The CDR3 sequence: CSSREGGPAEAFF. Written as DNA, the CDR3 is TGCAGCTCTAGGGAAGGGGGCCCTGCTGAAGCTTTCTTT. The chain uses TRBV29-1 and TRBJ1-1; 7 bases agree with TRBD1. This CDR3 is built from 13 residues. Germline assignment: CDR1 SQVTM and CDR2 ANQGSEA. Unmatched junction bases numbered 12, after V lost 8 bases and J lost 6 bases.

Only one count was recorded for this clone. The chain links TRBV5-1 to TRBJ2-3; 11 positions match TRBD1. J gave up 6 bases and V 3 bases, and 6 bases lay outside the gene matches. Germline CDR1 SGHRS, CDR2 YFSETQ. The CDR3 runs 15 residues. CDR3 in amino acids: CASSWTGGEGDTQYF. DNA of the CDR3: TGCGCCAGCAGCTGGACAGGGGGCGAAGGGGATACGCAGTATTTT.